The clone carrying this T cell receptor beta chain was recorded a few times. This CDR3 has 16 residues. V lost 0 bases and J 0 bases, leaving 6 bases between the germline ends. CDR1 and CDR2 from the germline V gene are ENHRY and SYGVKD. This sample is part of a study of blood T cell repertoires in COVID-19. Turning to the study itself: Spain, Italy and the United States supplied samples that represented acute and convalescent COVID-19. PBMCs, B-cell-depleted T cells, or T cells provided the cDNA or gDNA that made up the material.

Authors' methods: Reference gene primer amplification yielded estimated nucleated cell counts. TCRdb keeps only in-frame clones here, not all; method: immunoSEQ multiplex PCR. That table gives V, J and clone size, and the DNA gave D and trimming. The data hold 250,000 to 350,000 clones, with approximately 89% observed a single time. This clonotype was obtained from a woman aged 55-69 years with acute or convalescent COVID-19. The rearrangement links TRBV10-3 to TRBJ1-6; D is undetermined. The sample consisted of peripheral blood. CDR3 nucleotides: TGTGCCATCAGTGAGTCGGAGATCTCCTATAATTCACCCCTCCACTTT. Protein: CAISESEISYNSPLHF.